The 21 T cell receptor beta chains below all came from one sample that was sequenced in a study of T cells in Graves' hyperthyroidism and ophthalmopathy. TCR beta CDR3 region amplification was performed from RNA transcripts. The study used the HTBI primer set for a first-round RT-PCR of the TCR CDR3. A single record per CDR3 protein comes from TCRdb applying MiXCR to the multiplex PCR reads. Altogether roughly 500,000 distinct CDR3 sequences are present, 40% to 55% being singletons, with the ten largest covering 44%. Sequenced material: peripheral blood or thyroid tissue (not recorded which). The receptors here all came from an adult woman with Graves' disease, either hyperthyroidism or ophthalmopathy (not recorded which).

This clonotype was picked up one time. This chain connects TRBV29-1 to TRBJ2-5, with 7 bases lining up with TRBD2. The CDR3 contains 14 residues. The V gene end was trimmed by 4 bases and the J gene end by 1 base; junction bases not matched to a gene: 6. Per germline, CDR1 SQVTM and CDR2 ANQGSEA. CDR3 DNA sequence: TGCAGCGTTGCGGCCGGGACTACCCAAGAGACCCAGTACTTC. Amino acids: CSVAAGTTQETQYF.

This clonotype was seen ten or more times. The chain couples TRBV29-1 to TRBJ1-1, with 10 bases aligning to TRBD1. V lost 6 bases and J lost 0; bases outside the gene matches: 7. The germline CDR1 and CDR2 sequences are SQVTM and ANQGSEA. The CDR3 extends over 15 amino acids. CDR3 nucleotide sequence: TGCAGCGTCGCCGGGACAGGGGCCATGAACACTGAAGCTTTCTTT. It specifies CSVAGTGAMNTEAFF.

This clonotype has a count of ten or more. This chain uses TRBV13 with TRBJ2-7, with 7 bases that match TRBD1. V trimming: 2 bases; J trimming: 4 bases; junction bases outside the gene matches: 2. The germline V gene encodes CDR1 PRHDT and CDR2 FYEKMQ (reference sequence). This CDR3 contains 13 residues. DNA of the CDR3: TGTGCCAGCAGCTTACAGACAGGGTACGAGCAGTACTTC. It specifies CASSLQTGYEQYF.

There are many counts of this clonotype. The chain has TRBV2 and TRBJ2-7; D uncertain. Germline V gene data show CDR1 as SNHLY and CDR2 as FYNNEI. Trimming removed 1 base at V and 0 bases at J, with 7 bases between. The CDR3 length is 14 residues. The CDR3 loop is CASSEGGISYEQYF. The CDR3 coding sequence is TGTGCCAGCAGTGAAGGTGGGATCTCCTACGAGCAGTACTTC. Combining the CDR3 with reference TRBV2 and TRBJ2-7 gives the whole variable domain EPEVTQTPSHQVTQMGQEVILRCVPISNHLYFYWYRQILGQKVEFLVSFYNNEISEKSEIFDDQFSVERPDGSNFTLKIRSTKLEDSAMYFCASSEGGISYEQYFGPGTRLTVT.

The rearrangement uses TRBV7-9 and TRBJ2-5; D remains unclear. The germline V gene encodes CDR1 SEHNR and CDR2 FQNEAQ (reference sequence). CDR3 size: 18 residues. The V gene lost 8 bases and the J gene lost 1 base, with 26 bases spanning the gap. CDR3 sequence: CASYNPQSGIGPQETQYF. In DNA form, the CDR3 reads TGTGCCAGCTATAATCCCCAATCTGGGATCGGACCCCAAGAGACCCAGTACTTC.

With regard to this clonotype: This sequence may be a read error, since a much larger clone differs from it by one base. The CDR3 carries no conserved terminal phenylalanine or tryptophan, so it likely arises from a read error. The chain links TRBV6-2 or TRBV6-3 to TRBJ2-5; no firm D call. The CDR3 has 12 amino acids. Per the germline V gene, CDR1 is MNHEY and CDR2 is SVGEGT. Deletions cut 7 bases from V and 5 bases from J, with 11 bases between. The CDR3 loop is CASTDPLETQYL. The CDR3 nucleotides read TGTGCCAGCACCGACCCTCTCGAGACCCAGTACCTC.

This clonotype has only a few counts. The chain links TRBV2 to TRBJ2-6, with D unresolved. The V end was cut by 7 bases, the J end by 2 bases, with 6 bases between. CDR1 and CDR2 (germline): SNHLY, FYNNEI. The CDR3 covers 13 residues. CDR3 region: CASMGTGANVLTF. The CDR3 DNA follows: TGTGCCAGCATGGGGACTGGGGCCAACGTCCTGACTTTC.

The chain couples TRBV10-3 to TRBJ1-1; 12 bases are shared with TRBD1. Trimming removed 6 bases from V and 4 bases from J; junction bases left unmatched: 9. The CDR3 contains 16 residues. CDR1 and CDR2 (germline): ENHRY, SYGVKD. CDR3 loop: CAIRAGDRGRVTEAFF. Written as DNA, the CDR3 is TGTGCCATCAGGGCGGGGGACAGGGGGCGCGTCACTGAAGCTTTCTTT.

This clonotype occurred many times. The rearrangement uses TRBV5-8 and TRBJ1-2, with 9 bases fitting TRBD1. The CDR3 sequence is 13 residues long. V trimming: 0 bases; J trimming: 7 bases; junction bases outside the gene matches: 1. Germline values: CDR1 SGHTS, CDR2 YDEGEE. CDR3 DNA sequence: TGTGCCAGCAGCTTGGGGGACAGGGCTGGCTACACCTTC. Its translation: CASSLGDRAGYTF.

This clonotype was detected only a few times. The V call is TRBV29-1, the J call TRBJ2-7, with D possibly matching TRBD1 (6 bases). Germline CDR1 reads SQVTM; CDR2 reads ANQGSEA. The CDR3 is made up of 12 amino acids. V lost 7 bases to trimming and J lost 2 bases, with 12 bases between them. The CDR3 DNA reads TGCAGCGCTCTCGGGACACCCTACGAGCAGTACTTC. It yields the protein CSALGTPYEQYF.

The rearrangement joins TRBV7-9 to TRBJ2-5, with TRBD1 identical over 7 bases. Germline V CDR1 and CDR2: SEHNR, FQNEAQ (reference sequence). The V segment lost 3 bases and the J segment 1 base; nucleotides outside the gene matches: 5. The CDR3 length is 15 residues. CDR3 sequence: CASSLGDRLQETQYF. For the CDR3, the DNA is TGTGCCAGCAGCTTGGGGGACAGACTCCAAGAGACCCAGTACTTC.

The rearrangement joins TRBV25-1 to TRBJ1-1; D is possibly TRBD1 (6 bases). With 9 bases removed from V and 1 base from J, the gap between germline ends came to 15 bases. Looked up from germline, CDR1 is MGHDK and CDR2 is SYGVNS. The CDR3 loop spans 14 amino acids. CDR3 nucleotides: TGTGCCAGGTTGGGGGGCCCCCCGAACACTGAAGCTTTCTTT. Protein sequence: CARLGGPPNTEAFF. Full variable domain (missing parts from reference TRBV25-1 and TRBJ1-1): EADIYQTPRYLVIGTGKKITLECSQTMGHDKMYWYQQDPGMELHLIHYSYGVNSTEKGDLSSESTVSRIRTEHFPLTLESARPSHTSQYLCARLGGPPNTEAFFGQGTRLTVV.

V and J are TRBV9 and TRBJ1-3; D is uncertain. The CDR3 has 15 residues. The germline CDR1 and CDR2 sequences are SGDLS and YYNGEE. V was clipped by 0 bases and J by 2 bases, with 9 bases between them. CDR3 DNA: TGTGCCAGCAGCGTAGGGAGTAGGGCTGGAAACACCATATATTTT. It is translated as CASSVGSRAGNTIYF.

This clonotype was counted many times. CDR3 DNA: TGTGCCAGCAGCCGTACCAACACCGGGGAGCTGTTTTTT. Residues: CASSRTNTGELFF. V is TRBV7-3 and J is TRBJ2-2, with D uncertain. There are 13 residues in the CDR3. The V gene's germline CDR1 is SGHTA and CDR2 FQGTGA. V was cut by 5 bases and J by 2 bases, with 6 bases left in between.

For the CDR3, the DNA is TGTGCCAGCAGTGTTGGACCCAGCGACCGTCTGTTTTTT. As protein: CASSVGPSDRLFF. The chain is built from TRBV2 and TRBJ1-4; D is undetermined. CDR1 and CDR2 from the germline V gene are SNHLY and FYNNEI. Trimming removed 4 bases at V and 14 bases at J, with 17 bases between. This CDR3 has 13 residues.

This chain joins TRBV2 and TRBJ2-6, with D unresolved. V lost 5 bases, J lost 0 bases, and 11 bases lay in between. CDR1 and CDR2 (germline): SNHLY, FYNNEI. This CDR3 comprises 16 residues. The DNA of the CDR3 is TGTGCCAGCAGTACCCGACGGTACTCTGGGGCCAACGTCCTGACTTTC. It codes for CASSTRRYSGANVLTF.

Only a few counts were recorded for this clonotype. The chain joins TRBV28 to TRBJ1-2; 11 bases match TRBD1. Germline trimming cut 2 bases from V and 8 bases from J; bases unmatched to any gene: 7. The CDR3 totals 15 residues. CDR1 and CDR2 (germline): MDHEN, SYDVKM. CDR3 residues: CASSLRGQGAGGYTF. CDR3 coding DNA: TGTGCCAGCAGTTTACGAGGACAGGGGGCAGGAGGCTACACCTTC.

This clonotype was seen at least ten times. The genes are TRBV24-1 and TRBJ2-5; D possibly corresponds to TRBD1 (6 bases). The CDR3 is made up of 15 amino acids. The V gene's germline CDR1 is KGHDR and CDR2 SFDVKD. Trimming cost V 4 bases and J 4 bases, with 15 bases left between them. The CDR3 region has the DNA TGTGCCACCAGTGACCCACAGGGTACGGGAGAGACCCAGTACTTC. It yields the protein CATSDPQGTGETQYF.

The chain combines TRBV25-1 with TRBJ1-2, with no clear D. CDR1 is MGHDK and CDR2 is SYGVNS in the germline V gene. This CDR3 is built from 11 residues. The V and J ends lost 4 bases and 6 bases respectively, with 6 bases between them. CDR3 sequence reads: CASSGSDGYTF. DNA for the CDR3: TGTGCCAGCAGTGGATCCGATGGCTACACCTTC.

The chain recombines TRBV25-1 with TRBJ2-5, with 7 bases identical to TRBD2. CDR3 size: 15 residues. Losses at the gene ends were 3 bases for V and 1 base for J; bases not matched to a gene: 5. Germline loops: CDR1 MGHDK, CDR2 SYGVNS. The CDR3 spells CASSEGGGIQETQYF. The CDR3 bases are TGTGCCAGCAGTGAGGGGGGGGGGATCCAAGAGACCCAGTACTTC.

The rearrangement uses TRBV7-6 and TRBJ1-5; TRBD1 aligns across 9 bases. The V gene's germline CDR1 is SGHVS and CDR2 FNYEAQ. CDR3 length: 16 residues. V was pared by 1 base and J by 6 bases, with 7 bases of the junction left unmatched. The CDR3 coding sequence is TGTGCCAGCAGCTTAGACGGTACAGGGGGCATTCAGCCCCAGCATTTT. It is translated as CASSLDGTGGIQPQHF.